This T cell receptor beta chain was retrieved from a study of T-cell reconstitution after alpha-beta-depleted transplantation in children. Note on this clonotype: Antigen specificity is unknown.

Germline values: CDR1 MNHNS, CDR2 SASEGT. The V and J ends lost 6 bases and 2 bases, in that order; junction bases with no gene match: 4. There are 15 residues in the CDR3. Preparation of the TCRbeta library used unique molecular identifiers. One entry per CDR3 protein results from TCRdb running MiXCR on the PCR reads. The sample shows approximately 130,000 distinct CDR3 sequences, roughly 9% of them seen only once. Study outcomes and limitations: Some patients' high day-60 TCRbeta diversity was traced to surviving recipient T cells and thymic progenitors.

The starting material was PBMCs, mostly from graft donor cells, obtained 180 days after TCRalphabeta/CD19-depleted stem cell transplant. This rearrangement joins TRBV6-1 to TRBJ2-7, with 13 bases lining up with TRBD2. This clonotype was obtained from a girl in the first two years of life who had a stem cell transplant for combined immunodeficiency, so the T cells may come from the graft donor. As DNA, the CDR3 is TGTGCCAGCAGGCTGGGACTAGCGGGGACCTACGAGCAGTACTTC. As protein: CASRLGLAGTYEQYF.